The present TCR beta chain was sequenced within a study of blood T cell repertoires in COVID-19. The CDR3 length is 14 residues. Deletions cut 1 base from V and 3 bases from J, with 10 bases between. The germline CDR1 and CDR2 sequences are MDHEN and SYDVKM. This table comes from immunoSEQ multiplex PCR, and its TCRdb copy is limited to in-frame clones, with some not included. The sample gives around 95,000 clones, approximately 80% of which show up once; around 10% is in the top ten. V and J are TRBV28 and TRBJ2-7; no definite D call. Sequenced sample: peripheral blood. This receptor was obtained from a woman in her seventies with acute or convalescent COVID-19. CDR3 coding DNA: TGTGCCAGCAGTTTATCGGTCACCCACTACGAGCAGTACGTC. Translated, it gives CASSLSVTHYEQYV.